This entry features one T cell receptor beta chain sequence. The antigen remains undetermined. The data originate from a study of persistence of HIV-infected CD4 T cells. An overlapping HIV-1 Gag peptide pool stimulated these cells at roughly 0.97 ug/peptide/mL. Memory cells lacking CD40L and CD69 with high CD45RO were sorted. The immunoSEQ assay was version 4, run in survey mode. TCRdb's table, derived via immunoSEQ multiplex PCR, lists solely in-frame clones and lacks some. The table lists some 58,000 clones, just under 75% of them singletons, with 1.7% in the top ten. After removal of 2 bases from V and 8 bases from J, the junction contained 6 bases not matched to a gene. This CDR3 contains 15 residues. Germline-derived CDR1 and CDR2 are MGHDK and SYGVNS.

Specimen: CD4+ T cells sorted from PBMCs after approximately 19-hour stimulation, collected from a patient who received antiretroviral therapy. The chain has TRBV25-1 and TRBJ1-2, with TRBD1 matching over 12 bases. The TCR was taken from an adult man with HIV who was CMV-seropositive. CDR3 protein: CASSEGKGTGGGYTF. DNA for the CDR3: TGTGCCAGCAGTGAAGGAAAAGGGACAGGGGGCGGCTACACCTTC.